Reported below is one T cell receptor (beta chain). Its antigen is not identified. This sequence may be a read error, since a much larger clone differs from it by one base. The sample belongs to a study of beta chain features in type 1 diabetes. Overall study findings and caveats: The cDNA sequencing approach could over-represent high-TCR-expressing cells.

It was one heparinised blood draw, averaging roughly 100 mL, that each donor gave. Germline V gene data show CDR1 as SGHTA and CDR2 as FQGNSA. The V gene lost 1 base and the J gene lost 2 bases, with 3 bases spanning the gap. This CDR3 has 13 residues. The study reverse transcribed the entire isolated RNA, so it sequenced expressed TCRB transcripts. Each sample of naive, central memory or regulatory T cells had, on average, about 3.57 million reads. TCRdb keeps only in-frame clones here, not all; method: immunoSEQ multiplex PCR. The repertoire holds more than 150,000 clones, 13% seen once, with 0.62% in the top ten.

This TCR was recovered from a woman younger than 30 in good health. The sequencing input was central memory CD4+ T cells from blood. V gene TRBV7-2 combines with J gene TRBJ1-5, with unresolved D. The CDR3 nucleotides read TGTGCCAGCAGCTTAGTCGGCAATCAGCCCCAGCATTTT. Its translation: CASSLVGNQPQHF.